A single sample is the source of the 2 T cell receptor beta chains below, sequenced in a study of tissue T cells after allogeneic stem cell transplantation. TCRdb's copy holds only in-frame clones and misses some; the assay was immunoSEQ multiplex PCR. The sample contains 25,000 to 30,000 clones, over 75% of which appear only once. The sample here was blood, taken before transplantation. The source is a woman aged 18-49 years who later had graft-versus-host disease after an allogeneic stem cell transplant.

The CDR3 DNA reads TGCGCCAGCAGTGACAGGAAAGGTCGAAAGACCCAGTACTTC. Its translation: CASSDRKGRKTQYF. J is TRBJ2-5 and V is TRBV10-1; no clear D. Looked up from germline, CDR1 is WNHNN and CDR2 is SYGVQD (reference sequence). Trimming left V 3 bases short and J 6 bases short, with 14 bases between. The CDR3 is made up of 14 amino acids.

CDR3 amino acids: CASSSGPREAFF. The CDR3 region has the DNA TGCGCCAGCAGTTCCGGACCGAGGGAAGCTTTCTTT. V is TRBV5-1 and J is TRBJ1-1; D gene ambiguous. Trimming shortened V by 5 bases and J by 8 bases, and 13 bases separated the two germline ends. The germline CDR1 and CDR2 sequences are SGHRS and YFSETQ. The CDR3 is 12 amino acids.